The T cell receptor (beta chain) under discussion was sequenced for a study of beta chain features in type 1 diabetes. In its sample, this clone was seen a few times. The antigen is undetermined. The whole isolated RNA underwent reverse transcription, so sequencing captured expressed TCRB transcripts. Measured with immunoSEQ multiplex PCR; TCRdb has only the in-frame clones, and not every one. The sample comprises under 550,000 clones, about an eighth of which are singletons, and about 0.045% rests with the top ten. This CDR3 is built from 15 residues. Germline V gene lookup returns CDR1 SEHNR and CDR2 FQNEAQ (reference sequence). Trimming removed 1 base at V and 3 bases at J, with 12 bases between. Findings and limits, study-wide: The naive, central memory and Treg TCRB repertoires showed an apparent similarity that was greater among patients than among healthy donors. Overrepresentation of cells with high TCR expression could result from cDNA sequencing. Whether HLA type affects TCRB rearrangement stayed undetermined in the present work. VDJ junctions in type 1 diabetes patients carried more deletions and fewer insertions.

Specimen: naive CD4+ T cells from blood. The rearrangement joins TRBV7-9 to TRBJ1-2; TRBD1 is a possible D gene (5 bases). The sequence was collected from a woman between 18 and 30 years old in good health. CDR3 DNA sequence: TGTGCCAGCAGCTTAGATGGGGGGAGCTACTATGGCTACACCTTC. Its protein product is CASSLDGGSYYGYTF.